The 5 T cell receptor beta chains below come from one sample, sequenced in a study of T cell repertoires in cytomegalovirus infection. TCRdb re-called the reads through MiXCR, storing one row per CDR3 protein. Of hundreds of thousands of distinct CDR3 sequences listed, about 10% were seen once; the top ten hold 9.5% to 13%. Input material: PBMCs. Every receptor here comes from a human donor in good health (CMV status not recorded). Some clones in this sample may be carry-over from other donors' samples.

This clonotype appeared many times. The rearrangement uses TRBV14 and TRBJ2-3; D gene unclear. The CDR3 is made up of 15 amino acids. Trimming stripped 1 base from V and 2 bases from J, with 10 bases between. Per germline, CDR1 SGHDN and CDR2 FVKESK. CDR3 protein: CASSQGLTLTDTQYF. The DNA of the CDR3 is TGTGCCAGCAGCCAAGGGCTAACCCTCACAGATACGCAGTATTTT.

On this clonotype itself: A read error may be the cause here, since a much bigger clone is one base away. Since no conserved phenylalanine or tryptophan closes the CDR3, a read error is the likely cause. This chain connects TRBV4-2 to TRBJ1-3; tentatively, D is TRBD1 (6 bases). The CDR3 is 15 amino acids. Germline CDR1 reads LGHNA; CDR2 reads YNFKEQ. V was shortened by 1 base and J by 0 bases, with 7 bases between the two germline ends. This chain's CDR3 is CASSQAGDSGNTIYY. In DNA, the CDR3 is TGTGCCAGCAGCCAAGCAGGGGACTCTGGAAACACCATATATTAT.

This clonotype was recorded a few times. The chain carries TRBV18 and TRBJ1-6; no reliable D call. The V end was cut by 0 bases, the J end by 8 bases, with 8 bases between. Germline V gene data show CDR1 as KGHSH and CDR2 as LQKENI. The CDR3 sequence is 14 residues long. CDR3 sequence reads: CASSPPGEYSPLHF. Here the CDR3 DNA reads TGTGCCAGCTCACCACCGGGAGAGTATTCACCCCTCCACTTT.

V usage is TRBV19 and J usage is TRBJ2-1; D perhaps matches TRBD2 (6 bases). Germline V gives CDR1 LNHDA, CDR2 SQIVND (reference sequence). This CDR3 spans 11 amino acids. Trimming stripped 2 bases from V and 10 bases from J, with 6 bases between. CDR3 nucleotide sequence: TGTGCCAGTAGTATACTAGCGGAGCAGTTCTTC. As protein: CASSILAEQFF.

This chain connects TRBV3-1 to TRBJ2-2; maybe TRBD2 (5 bases). V was cut by 4 bases and J by 8 bases, with 14 bases left in between. The CDR3 loop spans 14 amino acids. Germline V gives CDR1 LGHDT, CDR2 YNNKEL (reference sequence). CDR3 nucleotide sequence: TGTGCCAGCAGCCCGGGATTTAACGGGGGGGAGCTGTTTTTT. Its protein product is CASSPGFNGGELFF.